The 31 T cell receptor beta chains in this list originate from one sample, sequenced in a study of siplizumab effects on memory and regulatory T cells. TCRdb's copy holds only in-frame clones and misses some; the assay was immunoSEQ multiplex PCR. Of approximately 100,000 clones listed, more than 85% are singletons. The source material was CD4+ T cells sorted from blood. These receptors all come from a human donor in good health. Some clones in this sample may be carry-over from other donors' samples.

The rearrangement uses TRBV29-1 and TRBJ1-3, with TRBD1 matching 8 bases. V was clipped by 5 bases and J by 1 base; unmatched bases: 4. The CDR3 is 14 residues long. The germline gives CDR1 SQVTM, CDR2 ANQGSEA. This CDR3 reads CSVTDRGSGNTIYF. CDR3 bases: TGCAGCGTTACAGACAGGGGATCTGGAAACACCATATATTTT.

The chain combines TRBV6-1 with TRBJ1-1; maybe TRBD1 (5 bases). Germline lookup yields CDR1 MNHNS and CDR2 SASEGT. V lost 6 bases, J lost 6 bases, and 11 bases lay in between. This CDR3 comprises 12 residues. The CDR3: CASSQGRPEAFF. Written as DNA, the CDR3 is TGTGCCAGCAGCCAGGGAAGGCCTGAAGCTTTCTTT.

The chain has TRBV6-5 and TRBJ2-3; D not certain. The CDR3 spans 14 residues. Germline CDR1 is MNHEY and CDR2 is SVGAGI. Trimming removed 0 bases from V and 2 bases from J, with 6 bases in between. CDR3 amino acids: CASSYSGPTDTQYF. Here the CDR3 DNA reads TGTGCCAGCAGTTACTCAGGGCCCACAGATACGCAGTATTTT.

The rearrangement uses TRBV5-6 and TRBJ2-3; TRBD1 matches at 9 bases. V gave up 4 bases and J gave up 2 bases; unmatched junction bases: 8. CDR1 and CDR2 from the germline V gene are SGHDT and YYEEEE. The CDR3 runs 16 residues. The CDR3 nucleotides read TGTGCCAGCAGCCCATTCGGGGACAGGGTCACAGATACGCAGTATTTT. Residues: CASSPFGDRVTDTQYF.

V and J are TRBV6-5 and TRBJ2-1, with D tentatively TRBD2 (6 bases). The CDR3 contains 12 residues. CDR1 and CDR2 (germline): MNHEY, SVGAGI. Trimming cost V 8 bases and J 9 bases, with 14 bases left between them. The CDR3: CASGRRGGEQFF. In DNA form, the CDR3 reads TGTGCCAGCGGGAGGCGTGGAGGTGAGCAGTTCTTC.

The CDR3 DNA sequence: TGCGCCAGCAGCCACTTAAAAAGATTGGACCAAGGCACAGATACGCAGTATTTT. Its protein is CASSHLKRLDQGTDTQYF. This chain joins TRBV4-1 and TRBJ2-3; D gene unclear. Germline V gives CDR1 MGHRA, CDR2 YSYEKL. The CDR3 has 18 residues. Trimming stripped 3 bases from V and 1 base from J, with 20 bases between.

The genes are TRBV7-6 and TRBJ1-6, with D hard to call. CDR1 is SGHVS and CDR2 is FNYEAQ in the germline V gene. Trimming removed 8 bases from V and 8 bases from J, with 16 bases in between. This CDR3 contains 14 residues. The CDR3 sequence: CASSRQEHDSPLHF. The CDR3 DNA reads as TGTGCCAGCTCTAGGCAGGAGCACGATTCACCCCTCCACTTT. The entire variable domain, with the rest obtained from reference TRBV7-6 and TRBJ1-6, is as follows: GAGVSQSPRYKVTKRGQDVALRCDPISGHVSLYWYRQALGQGPEFLTYFNYEAQQDKSGLPNDRFSAERPEGSISTLTIQRTEQRDSAMYRCASSRQEHDSPLHFGNGTRLTVT.

V and J are TRBV27 and TRBJ1-2, with D possibly matching TRBD1 (6 bases). This CDR3 is 13 amino acids long. Per the germline V gene, CDR1 is MNHEY and CDR2 is SMNVEV (reference sequence). V shed 3 bases and J shed 2 bases, with 7 bases lying between them. The CDR3 here is CASSFQGNYGYTF. DNA of the CDR3: TGTGCCAGCAGTTTTCAGGGGAACTATGGCTACACCTTC.

The CDR3 DNA reads as TGTGCCAGCAGCTCAGGACTAGCGGGAGGTTTGGAGCAGTACTTC. It encodes CASSSGLAGGLEQYF. The chain couples TRBV5-4 to TRBJ2-7, with TRBD2 matching over 14 bases. The length of the CDR3 is 15 residues. V was clipped by 3 bases and J by 7 bases; unmatched bases: 6. Germline V gene data show CDR1 as SGHNT and CDR2 as YYREEE (reference sequence).

The chain couples TRBV28 to TRBJ2-2; possible D gene TRBD1, 6 bases. The germline V and J ends were trimmed by 3 bases and 2 bases, with 10 bases remaining between them. The CDR3 has 15 amino acids. Germline V lookup: CDR1 MDHEN, CDR2 SYDVKM. The CDR3 spells CASSLDRTNTGELFF. In DNA form, the CDR3 reads TGTGCCAGCAGTTTGGACAGAACCAACACCGGGGAGCTGTTTTTT.

This clone was seen a single time. This sequence joins TRBV4-2 and TRBJ2-7; weak D call: TRBD1 (6 bases). Between the trimmed V and J ends, which lost 2 bases and 6 bases, there was a span of 17 bases. Germline V lookup: CDR1 LGHNA, CDR2 YNFKEQ. This CDR3 is built from 15 residues. The CDR3 reads CASSQKIGRGGEQYF. In nucleotides, the CDR3 is TGTGCCAGCAGCCAAAAAATCGGCAGGGGTGGCGAGCAGTACTTC.

The V gene is TRBV6-5, the J gene TRBJ2-3; D might be TRBD2 (7 bases). The CDR3 runs to 14 residues. Germline CDR1 reads MNHEY; CDR2 reads SVGAGI. V dropped 7 bases and J dropped 2 bases, with 13 bases sitting between them. CDR3 nucleotide sequence: TGTGCCAGCACCATAGGGGGGGACACAGATACGCAGTATTTT. Its protein product is CASTIGGDTDTQYF.

This rearrangement joins TRBV11-2 to TRBJ2-3, with no clear D. This CDR3 is built from 14 residues. Trimming shortened V by 1 base and J by 3 bases, and 8 bases separated the two germline ends. CDR1 is SGHAT, CDR2 FQNNGV, per germline. CDR3: CASSLVWTTDTQYF. As DNA, the CDR3 is TGTGCCAGCAGCTTAGTTTGGACGACAGATACGCAGTATTTT.

This chain links TRBV30 with TRBJ1-6; D may be TRBD1 (5 bases). There are 13 residues in the CDR3. Per the germline V gene, CDR1 is GTSNPN and CDR2 is SVGIG (reference sequence). The germline V and J ends were trimmed by 1 base and 8 bases, with 9 bases remaining between them. The CDR3 reads CAWSGRVDSPLHF. In DNA form, the CDR3 reads TGTGCCTGGAGTGGCAGGGTGGATTCACCCCTCCACTTT.

The V call is TRBV5-5, the J call TRBJ2-1; D is tentatively TRBD1 or TRBD2 (5 bases each). Germline CDR1 is SGHKS and CDR2 is YYEKEE (reference sequence). This CDR3 spans 14 amino acids. The ends were cut back, 1 base at V and 11 bases at J, with 16 bases in the middle. This chain's CDR3 is CASSLFGTEGKQFF. The CDR3 coding sequence is TGTGCCAGCAGCTTGTTTGGCACCGAGGGGAAGCAGTTCTTC.

This clone was observed a single time. The V and J genes are TRBV11-2 and TRBJ1-1, with D perhaps matching TRBD1 (6 bases). The germline CDR1 and CDR2 sequences are SGHAT and FQNNGV. The CDR3 extends over 14 amino acids. Trimming removed 5 bases at V and 4 bases at J, with 14 bases between. In nucleotides, the CDR3 is TGTGCCAGCAGCACCAACAGGGAGGGCACTGAAGCTTTCTTT. This sequence encodes CASSTNREGTEAFF.

This chain uses TRBV7-2 with TRBJ2-2; the D gene is possibly TRBD2 (5 bases). Deletions cut 1 base from V and 4 bases from J, with 10 bases between. Germline CDR1 and CDR2: SGHTA and FQGNSA. This CDR3 comprises 15 residues. The CDR3 loop is CASSLGGKGTGELFF. The CDR3 coding sequence is TGTGCCAGCAGCTTAGGAGGGAAGGGCACCGGGGAGCTGTTTTTT. The variable domain in full, completed from reference TRBV7-2 and TRBJ2-2, reads GAGVSQSPSNKVTEKGKDVELRCDPISGHTALYWYRQSLGQGLEFLIYFQGNSAPDKSGLPSDRFSAERTGGSVSTLTIQRTQQEDSAVYLCASSLGGKGTGELFFGEGSRLTVL.

J is TRBJ1-5 and V is TRBV10-3; D gene ambiguous. This CDR3 contains 13 residues. CDR1 is ENHRY and CDR2 is SYGVKD in the germline V gene. Trimming cost V 4 bases and J 1 base, with 5 bases left between them. For the CDR3, the DNA is TGTGCCATCAGTGGAGCGAGCAATCAGCCCCAGCATTTT. Translated: CAISGASNQPQHF.

This chain joins TRBV11-2 and TRBJ2-7, with D hard to call. Trimming removed 3 bases at V and 6 bases at J, with 15 bases between. The V gene's germline CDR1 is SGHAT and CDR2 FQNNGV. This CDR3 has 14 residues. The CDR3 is CASSFAVSGTEQYF. CDR3 nucleotides: TGTGCCAGCAGCTTCGCGGTATCCGGCACCGAGCAGTACTTC.

The chain carries TRBV21-1 and TRBJ2-5. TRBV21-1 is termed a pseudogene. The CDR3 extends over 17 amino acids. The CDR3 DNA is TGTGCCAGCAGCACCCCCCGGTGGCTGTGGGGGATGGAGACCCAGTACTTC. It encodes CASSTPRWLWGMETQYF.

This clone was seen only once. The chain uses TRBV27 and TRBJ2-7, with D possibly being TRBD1 (6 bases). The CDR3 spans 13 residues. Between the trimmed V and J ends, which lost 2 bases and 7 bases, there was a span of 12 bases. Per the germline V gene, CDR1 is MNHEY and CDR2 is SMNVEV (reference sequence). The CDR3 spells CASSLAQGFEQYF. CDR3 bases: TGTGCCAGCAGTTTAGCACAGGGATTTGAGCAGTACTTC.

The V call is TRBV5-1, the J call TRBJ2-1; 11 positions match TRBD2. The J segment lost 6 bases and the V segment lost 1 base, leaving 3 bases of the junction unmatched. Germline V gene data show CDR1 as SGHRS and CDR2 as YFSETQ. This CDR3 contains 15 residues. The CDR3 region has the DNA TGCGCCAGCAGCTTGTCCCTAGCGGGAGGCAATGAGCAGTTCTTC. Its protein product is CASSLSLAGGNEQFF.

The chain employs TRBV7-8 and TRBJ1-1; 8 positions match TRBD1. V was pared by 5 bases and J by 2 bases, with 4 bases of the junction left unmatched. The CDR3 sequence is 14 residues long. The germline gives CDR1 SGHVS, CDR2 FQNEAQ. This CDR3 reads CASSTDRGNTEAFF. CDR3 DNA sequence: TGTGCCAGCAGCACAGACAGGGGCAACACTGAAGCTTTCTTT.

The genes are TRBV2 and TRBJ2-7; tentatively, D is TRBD2 (5 bases). CDR1 is SNHLY, CDR2 FYNNEI, per germline. The CDR3 runs 12 residues. The V gene lost 4 bases and the J gene lost 1 base, with 5 bases spanning the gap. The CDR3 region is CASSGESYEQYF. CDR3 in DNA: TGTGCCAGCAGTGGGGAGTCCTACGAGCAGTACTTC.

The chain combines TRBV11-2 with TRBJ2-1; 11 nucleotides match TRBD2. Trimming removed 4 bases from V and 5 bases from J; junction bases left unmatched: 4. Looked up from germline, CDR1 is SGHAT and CDR2 is FQNNGV. The CDR3 extends over 15 amino acids. The CDR3 DNA follows: TGTGCCAGCAGCTCTAGCGGGAGGAGACACAATGAGCAGTTCTTC. As protein: CASSSSGRRHNEQFF. The full variable domain, completed using reference TRBV11-2 and TRBJ2-1, is EAGVAQSPRYKIIEKRQSVAFWCNPISGHATLYWYQQILGQGPKLLIQFQNNGVVDDSQLPKDRFSAERLKGVDSTLKIQPAKLEDSAVYLCASSSSGRRHNEQFFGPGTRLTVL.

V usage is TRBV5-5 and J usage is TRBJ2-1; the match to TRBD2 covers 13 bases. The CDR3 runs 16 residues. The J segment lost 0 bases and the V segment lost 9 bases, leaving 6 bases of the junction unmatched. Per the germline V gene, CDR1 is SGHKS and CDR2 is YYEKEE (reference sequence). CDR3 in amino acids: CATGGLAGISYNEQFF. The CDR3 DNA reads TGTGCCACCGGGGGACTAGCGGGAATCTCCTACAATGAGCAGTTCTTC.

The chain links TRBV18 to TRBJ2-5; D is undetermined. The V and J ends lost 0 bases and 5 bases respectively, with 10 bases between them. Germline V gene data show CDR1 as KGHSH and CDR2 as LQKENI. The CDR3 loop spans 14 amino acids. CDR3 nucleotide sequence: TGTGCCAGCTCACCACCGAAGGGTCTGGAGACCCAGTACTTC. Amino acid sequence: CASSPPKGLETQYF.

V and J are TRBV5-1 and TRBJ1-3, with a tentative D call TRBD1 (6 bases). This CDR3 region has 15 residues. Germline-derived CDR1 and CDR2 are SGHRS and YFSETQ. V lost 4 bases to trimming and J lost 0 bases, with 11 bases between them. The CDR3 is CASSATGFSGNTIYF. CDR3 DNA sequence: TGCGCCAGCAGCGCAACAGGGTTCTCTGGAAACACCATATATTTT.

A note on this clone: A junction boundary mismatches the germline segment, possibly from a read error. This rearrangement joins TRBV4-1 to TRBJ2-3; the match to TRBD2 covers 8 bases. The CDR3 length is 12 residues. Germline values: CDR1 MGHRA, CDR2 YSYEKL. CDR3 residues: CASSQVREGLNF. CDR3 nucleotide sequence: TGCGCCAGCAGCCAAGTTCGGGAGGGCCTGAATTTT.

The gene calls are TRBV30 and TRBJ1-6; D is uncertain. CDR1 and CDR2 (germline): GTSNPN, SVGIG (reference sequence). Trimming shortened V by 4 bases and J by 10 bases, and 8 bases separated the two germline ends. CDR3 size: 11 residues. Here the CDR3 reads CAWTLGSPLHF. In nucleotides, the CDR3 is TGTGCCTGGACCCTCGGATCACCCCTCCACTTT.

This chain connects TRBV6-1 to TRBJ2-7; D unresolved. Germline values: CDR1 MNHNS, CDR2 SASEGT. This CDR3 region has 11 residues. V was trimmed by 5 bases and J by 7 bases, leaving 9 bases between them. Here the CDR3 DNA reads TGTGCCAGCAGTTTTAGTAGTGAGCAGTACTTC. Translated: CASSFSSEQYF.